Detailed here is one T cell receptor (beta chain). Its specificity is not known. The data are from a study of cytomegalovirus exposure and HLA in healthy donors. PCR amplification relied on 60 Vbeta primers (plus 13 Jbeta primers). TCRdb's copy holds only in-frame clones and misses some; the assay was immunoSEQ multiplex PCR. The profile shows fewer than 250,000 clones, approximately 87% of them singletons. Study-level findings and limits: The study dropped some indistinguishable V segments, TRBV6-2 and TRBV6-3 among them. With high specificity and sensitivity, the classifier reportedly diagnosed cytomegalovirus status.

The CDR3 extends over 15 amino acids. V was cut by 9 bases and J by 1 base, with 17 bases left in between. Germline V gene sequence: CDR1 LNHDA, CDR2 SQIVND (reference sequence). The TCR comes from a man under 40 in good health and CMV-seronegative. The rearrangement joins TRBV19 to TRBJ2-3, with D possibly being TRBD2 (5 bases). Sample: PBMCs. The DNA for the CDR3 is TGTGCCAGCAAAAGCGGCGGGCGGGGCACAGATACGCAGTATTTT. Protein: CASKSGGRGTDTQYF.